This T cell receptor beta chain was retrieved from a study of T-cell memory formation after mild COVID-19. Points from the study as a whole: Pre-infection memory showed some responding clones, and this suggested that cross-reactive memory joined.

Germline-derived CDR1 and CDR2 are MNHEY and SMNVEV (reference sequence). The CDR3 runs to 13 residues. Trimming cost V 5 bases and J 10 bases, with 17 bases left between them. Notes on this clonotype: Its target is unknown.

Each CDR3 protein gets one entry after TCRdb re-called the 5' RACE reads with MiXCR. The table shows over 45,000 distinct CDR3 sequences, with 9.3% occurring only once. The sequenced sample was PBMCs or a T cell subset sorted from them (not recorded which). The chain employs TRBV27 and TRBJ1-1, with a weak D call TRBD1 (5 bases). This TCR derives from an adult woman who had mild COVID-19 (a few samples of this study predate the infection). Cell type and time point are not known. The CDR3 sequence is CASSPTLGGGAFF. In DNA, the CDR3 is TGTGCCAGCAGTCCGACCTTGGGGGGGGGAGCTTTCTTT.